This T cell receptor beta chain came from a study of post-analysis software for immune sequencing data. Study details: Courses of disease covered relapsing-remitting, secondary progressive and progressive-relapsing multiple sclerosis. Notes on the study in general: Controls had lower frequencies than patients of a few TRBV segments, which included TRBV5-6, TRBV5-1 and TRBV20-1.

Note on this clonotype: Its antigen is unidentified.

TCR beta cDNA libraries included unique molecular identifiers. The yield from roughly 1 to 10 million T cells was 500,000 or so cDNA molecules in total. From the PCR reads, TCRdb called clonotypes with MiXCR, one entry per CDR3 protein. The top ten clones hold under 2% of a sample with roughly 600,000 distinct CDR3 sequences, 44% of them seen once. The CDR3 length is 14 residues. Germline values: CDR1 SGHTA, CDR2 FQGNSA. V lost 4 bases to trimming and J lost 1 base, with 10 bases between them. Sequenced: blood. The TCR was taken from a girl under 18 with multiple sclerosis. V and J are TRBV7-2 and TRBJ1-1; D is perhaps TRBD1 (5 bases). The CDR3 DNA sequence: TGTGCCAGCAGCTCCATGGGGGGGAACACTGAAGCTTTCTTT. This encodes CASSSMGGNTEAFF. The full variable domain, in which reference TRBV7-2 and TRBJ1-1 provide the parts outside the CDR3, is GAGVSQSPSNKVTEKGKDVELRCDPISGHTALYWYRQSLGQGLEFLIYFQGNSAPDKSGLPSDRFSAERTGGSVSTLTIQRTQQEDSAVYLCASSSMGGNTEAFFGQGTRLTVV.